This T cell receptor beta chain stems from a study of blood T cell repertoires in COVID-19. Produced via immunoSEQ multiplex PCR; TCRdb's table is partial and in-frame only. The repertoire holds tens of thousands of clones, around 85% seen once, with around 24% in the top ten. Input material: peripheral blood. The sequence was collected from a human donor with acute or convalescent COVID-19. The donor label of this sample is uncertain.

The CDR3 DNA reads as TGTGCCAGCAGCCAACTAGCGAGGCAGTATTTT. This gives the protein CASSQLARQYF. The chain uses TRBV3-1 (or the pseudogene TRBV3-2) and TRBJ2-3; the D gene is possibly TRBD2 (6 bases). CDR1 is LGHDT, CDR2 YNNKEL, per germline (reference sequence). The germline V and J ends were trimmed by 2 bases and 11 bases, with 8 bases remaining between them. This CDR3 has 11 amino acids.